A selection of T cell receptor beta chains follows, all from one sample in a study of T cell responses to AZD1222 COVID-19 vaccine. Profiling relied on immunoSEQ multiplex PCR, and the TCRdb table lists in-frame clones only, not all of them. This repertoire shows 150,000 to 200,000 clones, more than 75% found once; its top ten account for approximately 2.7%. The material sequenced was peripheral blood, taken on day 0 of MenACWY control vaccination. The receptors originated from an adult in good health. CDR3s include the opening cysteine and the closing phenylalanine or tryptophan. A D gene is named only where the DNA matches it firmly. The size field is filled for only some rows; it gives once, few, many or a size class.

d_gene: TRBD2
j_gene: TRBJ2-3
v_gene: TRBV5-1
abundance: -
CDR3aa: CASSFSTSGRTDTQYF
CDR3nt: TGCGCCAGCAGCTTTTCGACTAGCGGGAGAACAGATACGCAGTATTTT

d_gene: -
j_gene: TRBJ1-6
v_gene: TRBV3-1/TRBV3-2
abundance: -
CDR3aa: CASSQVEGINSPLHF
CDR3nt: TGTGCCAGCAGCCAAGTTGAGGGGATTAATTCACCCCTCCACTTT

d_gene: TRBD2
j_gene: TRBJ2-1
v_gene: TRBV7-2
abundance: -
CDR3aa: CASSLREGPNEQFF
CDR3nt: TGTGCCAGCAGCTTGCGGGAGGGCCCCAATGAGCAGTTCTTC

d_gene: TRBD1
j_gene: TRBJ1-5
v_gene: TRBV27
abundance: -
CDR3aa: CASSLGTGPSSNQPQHF
CDR3nt: TGTGCCAGCAGTCTGGGGACAGGGCCCTCTAGCAATCAGCCCCAGCATTTT

d_gene: -
j_gene: TRBJ2-5
v_gene: TRBV2
abundance: -
CDR3aa: CASSPGTHQETQYF
CDR3nt: TGTGCCAGCAGCCCCGGGACACACCAAGAGACCCAGTACTTC

d_gene: -
j_gene: TRBJ1-2
v_gene: TRBV30
abundance: few
CDR3aa: CAWTSLRVGYGYTF
CDR3nt: TGTGCCTGGACCAGCTTAAGGGTCGGCTATGGCTACACCTTC

d_gene: -
j_gene: TRBJ1-2
v_gene: TRBV30
abundance: -
CDR3aa: CAWSEHEINYGYTF
CDR3nt: TGTGCCTGGAGTGAACACGAAATCAACTATGGCTACACCTTC

d_gene: TRBD2
j_gene: TRBJ2-5
v_gene: TRBV5-5
abundance: -
CDR3aa: CASSRRLAGVETQYF
CDR3nt: TGTGCCAGCAGCCGCAGACTAGCGGGGGTGGAGACCCAGTACTTC

d_gene: -
j_gene: TRBJ2-7
v_gene: TRBV9
abundance: once
CDR3aa: CASSVGLSYEQYF
CDR3nt: TGTGCCAGCAGCGTAGGGCTCTCCTACGAGCAGTACTTC

d_gene: -
j_gene: TRBJ2-5
v_gene: TRBV9
abundance: -
CDR3aa: CASSVAPGARETQYF
CDR3nt: TGTGCCAGCAGCGTAGCACCGGGGGCGAGGGAGACCCAGTACTTC

d_gene: -
j_gene: TRBJ2-7
v_gene: TRBV6-6
abundance: -
CDR3aa: CASSYEGSSYEQYF
CDR3nt: TGTGCCAGCAGTTACGAAGGGAGCTCCTACGAGCAGTACTTC

d_gene: TRBD2
j_gene: TRBJ2-7
v_gene: TRBV6-2/TRBV6-3
abundance: -
CDR3aa: CASSEGLAVGEQYF
CDR3nt: TGTGCCAGCAGTGAGGGACTAGCGGTTGGGGAGCAGTACTTC

d_gene: TRBD1
j_gene: TRBJ2-2
v_gene: TRBV5-1
abundance: few
CDR3aa: CASRWDRGTGELFF
CDR3nt: TGCGCCAGCAGATGGGACAGGGGTACCGGGGAGCTGTTTTTT

d_gene: -
j_gene: TRBJ2-7
v_gene: TRBV28
abundance: once
CDR3aa: CASSLGVFEQYF
CDR3nt: TGTGCCAGCAGTTTAGGAGTCTTCGAGCAGTACTTC

d_gene: -
j_gene: TRBJ1-1
v_gene: TRBV19
abundance: -
CDR3aa: CASSMAGQTEAFF
CDR3nt: TGTGCCAGTAGTATGGCAGGTCAAACTGAAGCTTTCTTT

d_gene: TRBD1
j_gene: TRBJ1-2
v_gene: TRBV6-2/TRBV6-3
abundance: -
CDR3aa: CASSYRDSLFYGYTF
CDR3nt: TGTGCCAGCAGTTACCGGGACAGCCTTTTCTATGGCTACACCTTC

d_gene: TRBD1
j_gene: TRBJ2-7
v_gene: TRBV14
abundance: -
CDR3aa: CASSQVAGGLSYEQYF
CDR3nt: TGTGCCAGCAGCCAAGTCGCAGGGGGCCTCTCCTACGAGCAGTACTTC

d_gene: TRBD1
j_gene: TRBJ2-7
v_gene: TRBV2
abundance: -
CDR3aa: CASNRVGTGAAEQYF
CDR3nt: TGTGCCAGCAATCGGGTTGGGACAGGTGCGGCCGAGCAGTACTTC

d_gene: -
j_gene: TRBJ1-2
v_gene: TRBV2
abundance: -
CDR3aa: CASSVGLVGGFDGYTF
CDR3nt: TGTGCCAGCAGTGTAGGGTTGGTAGGGGGTTTTGATGGCTACACCTTC

d_gene: -
j_gene: TRBJ1-2
v_gene: TRBV28
abundance: -
CDR3aa: CASSPGAPRGYGYTF
CDR3nt: TGTGCCAGCAGTCCCGGGGCCCCCCGGGGCTATGGCTACACCTTC

d_gene: -
j_gene: TRBJ1-6
v_gene: TRBV4-1
abundance: -
CDR3aa: CASSQFWPPGQTVLIENSPLHF
CDR3nt: TGCGCCAGCAGCCAATTCTGGCCCCCCGGACAGACCGTACTAATTGAGAATTCACCCCTCCACTTT

d_gene: -
j_gene: TRBJ1-5
v_gene: TRBV6-2/TRBV6-3
abundance: -
CDR3aa: CASSYQDRLGPQHF
CDR3nt: TGTGCCAGCAGTTACCAGGACCGACTAGGGCCCCAGCATTTT

d_gene: -
j_gene: TRBJ2-2
v_gene: TRBV28
abundance: -
CDR3aa: CASSFWRGSTGELFF
CDR3nt: TGTGCCAGCAGTTTCTGGCGGGGAAGCACCGGGGAGCTGTTTTTT

d_gene: -
j_gene: TRBJ2-3
v_gene: TRBV5-1
abundance: -
CDR3aa: CASSLVAEGGTQYF
CDR3nt: TGCGCCAGCAGCTTGGTAGCAGAAGGGGGTACGCAGTATTTT

d_gene: TRBD1
j_gene: TRBJ2-7
v_gene: TRBV10-3
abundance: -
CDR3aa: CAISPGGSGEQYF
CDR3nt: TGTGCCATCAGTCCAGGGGGTTCGGGAGAGCAGTACTTC

d_gene: -
j_gene: TRBJ2-3
v_gene: TRBV5-4
abundance: -
CDR3aa: CASSLGRGGDTQYF
CDR3nt: TGTGCCAGCAGCTTGGGGCGGGGCGGAGATACGCAGTATTTT

d_gene: -
j_gene: TRBJ1-2
v_gene: TRBV7-9
abundance: once
CDR3aa: CASSARGDGYTF
CDR3nt: TGTGCCAGCAGCGCCCGGGGGGATGGCTACACCTTC

d_gene: -
j_gene: TRBJ1-3
v_gene: TRBV24-1
abundance: -
CDR3aa: CATSDFRDSGNTIYF
CDR3nt: TGTGCCACCAGTGATTTCAGGGACTCTGGAAACACCATATATTTT

d_gene: -
j_gene: TRBJ2-7
v_gene: TRBV5-1
abundance: few
CDR3aa: CASSLEGPTNEQYF
CDR3nt: TGCGCCAGCAGCTTGGAGGGACCCACAAACGAGCAGTACTTC

d_gene: TRBD2
j_gene: TRBJ2-5
v_gene: TRBV7-8
abundance: once
CDR3aa: CASTLTSTSAQTQYF
CDR3nt: TGTGCCAGCACCCTAACATCGACTAGCGCCCAGACCCAGTACTTC

d_gene: -
j_gene: TRBJ2-5
v_gene: TRBV5-1
abundance: few
CDR3aa: CASSLLQRQETQYF
CDR3nt: TGCGCCAGCAGCTTGCTCCAAAGACAAGAGACCCAGTACTTC

d_gene: TRBD2
j_gene: TRBJ2-7
v_gene: TRBV19
abundance: -
CDR3aa: CASSVGAGVAYEQYF
CDR3nt: TGTGCCAGTAGTGTTGGAGCGGGAGTCGCCTACGAGCAGTACTTC

d_gene: -
j_gene: TRBJ1-1
v_gene: TRBV19
abundance: once
CDR3aa: CASSLSRPTEAFF
CDR3nt: TGTGCCAGTAGTCTCTCCAGGCCCACTGAAGCTTTCTTT

d_gene: TRBD2
j_gene: TRBJ2-1
v_gene: TRBV3-1/TRBV3-2
abundance: -
CDR3aa: CASSQDPSGGEQFF
CDR3nt: TGTGCCAGCAGCCAAGATCCCAGCGGGGGGGAGCAGTTCTTC

d_gene: TRBD2
j_gene: TRBJ2-3
v_gene: TRBV9
abundance: few
CDR3aa: CASSVGAGGITDTQYF
CDR3nt: TGTGCCAGCAGCGTAGGGGCGGGAGGGATCACAGATACGCAGTATTTT

d_gene: -
j_gene: TRBJ1-5
v_gene: TRBV6-2/TRBV6-3
abundance: -
CDR3aa: CASSYSEDSNQPQHF
CDR3nt: TGTGCCAGCAGTTACTCGGAGGATAGCAATCAGCCCCAGCATTTT

d_gene: -
j_gene: TRBJ1-3
v_gene: TRBV6-5
abundance: few
CDR3aa: CASEAQSSGNTIYF
CDR3nt: TGTGCCAGCGAGGCACAAAGCTCTGGAAACACCATATATTTT

d_gene: -
j_gene: TRBJ2-7
v_gene: TRBV29-1
abundance: -
CDR3aa: CSVASRAAEQYF
CDR3nt: TGCAGCGTTGCTAGCCGAGCAGCTGAGCAGTACTTC

d_gene: -
j_gene: TRBJ2-1
v_gene: TRBV7-3
abundance: few
CDR3aa: CASSSASHDNEQFF
CDR3nt: TGTGCCAGCAGCTCGGCCAGCCATGACAATGAGCAGTTCTTC

d_gene: -
j_gene: TRBJ2-7
v_gene: TRBV3-1/TRBV3-2
abundance: -
CDR3aa: CASTPWGSYEQYF
CDR3nt: TGTGCCAGCACCCCTTGGGGGAGTTACGAGCAGTACTTC

d_gene: TRBD1
j_gene: TRBJ1-3
v_gene: TRBV29-1
abundance: -
CDR3aa: CSVDTGGSGNTIYF
CDR3nt: TGCAGCGTTGATACAGGGGGCTCCGGAAACACCATATATTTT

d_gene: TRBD1
j_gene: TRBJ2-2
v_gene: TRBV7-8
abundance: once
CDR3aa: CASSSDRGNTGELFF
CDR3nt: TGTGCCAGCAGCTCAGACAGGGGTAACACCGGGGAGCTGTTTTTT

d_gene: -
j_gene: TRBJ2-5
v_gene: TRBV7-8
abundance: -
CDR3aa: CASSLQETQYF
CDR3nt: TGTGCCAGCAGCTTACAAGAGACCCAGTACTTC

d_gene: -
j_gene: TRBJ2-7
v_gene: TRBV6-5
abundance: -
CDR3aa: CASTPPRGSSYEQYF
CDR3nt: TGTGCCAGCACCCCCCCCCGCGGTAGCTCCTACGAGCAGTACTTC

d_gene: -
j_gene: TRBJ2-5
v_gene: TRBV2
abundance: once
CDR3aa: CASSEATQGETQYF
CDR3nt: TGTGCCAGCAGTGAAGCCACTCAGGGGGAGACCCAGTACTTC

d_gene: TRBD2
j_gene: TRBJ2-3
v_gene: TRBV24-1
abundance: -
CDR3aa: CATSDLMPSGLDTQYF
CDR3nt: TGTGCCACCAGTGATTTGATGCCTAGCGGGCTAGATACGCAGTATTTT

d_gene: TRBD2
j_gene: TRBJ2-3
v_gene: TRBV10-3
abundance: -
CDR3aa: CAISEPQGLAADTQYF
CDR3nt: TGTGCCATCAGTGAACCCCAGGGACTAGCAGCAGATACGCAGTATTTT

d_gene: -
j_gene: TRBJ1-6
v_gene: TRBV27
abundance: -
CDR3aa: CASRPTEWEVNSPLHF
CDR3nt: TGTGCCAGCAGACCAACGGAGTGGGAAGTAAATTCACCCCTCCACTTT

d_gene: -
j_gene: TRBJ2-7
v_gene: TRBV7-3
abundance: -
CDR3aa: CASSLNLGILVETNYYEQYF
CDR3nt: TGTGCCAGCAGCTTAAATTTGGGTATATTAGTGGAGACTAACTACTACGAGCAGTACTTC

d_gene: TRBD1
j_gene: TRBJ2-2
v_gene: TRBV6-1
abundance: once
CDR3aa: CASSRDRDTGELFF
CDR3nt: TGTGCCAGCAGTCGGGACAGGGACACCGGGGAGCTGTTTTTT